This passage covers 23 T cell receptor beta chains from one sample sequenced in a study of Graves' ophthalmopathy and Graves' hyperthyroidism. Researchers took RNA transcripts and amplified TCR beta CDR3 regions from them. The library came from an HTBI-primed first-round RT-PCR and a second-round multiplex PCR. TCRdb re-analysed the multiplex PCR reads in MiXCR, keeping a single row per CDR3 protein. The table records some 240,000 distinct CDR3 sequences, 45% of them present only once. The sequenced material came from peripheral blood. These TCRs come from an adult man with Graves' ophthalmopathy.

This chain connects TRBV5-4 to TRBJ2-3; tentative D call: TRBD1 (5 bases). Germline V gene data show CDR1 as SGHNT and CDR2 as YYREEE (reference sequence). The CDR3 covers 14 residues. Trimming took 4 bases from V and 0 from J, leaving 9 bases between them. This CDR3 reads CASSAQGSTDTQYF. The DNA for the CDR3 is TGTGCCAGCAGCGCTCAGGGTAGCACAGATACGCAGTATTTT. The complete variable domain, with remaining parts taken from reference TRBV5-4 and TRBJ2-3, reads ETGVTQSPTHLIKTRGQQVTLRCSSQSGHNTVSWYQQALGQGPQFIFQYYREEENGRGNFPPRFSGLQFPNYSSELNVNALELDDSALYLCASSAQGSTDTQYFGPGTRLTVL.

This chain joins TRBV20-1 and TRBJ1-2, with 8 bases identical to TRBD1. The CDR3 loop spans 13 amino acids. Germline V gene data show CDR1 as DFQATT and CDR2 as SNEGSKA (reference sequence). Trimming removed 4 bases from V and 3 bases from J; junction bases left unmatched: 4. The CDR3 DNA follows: TGCAGTGCTACCGGACAGGGCCACTATGGCTACACCTTC. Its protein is CSATGQGHYGYTF.

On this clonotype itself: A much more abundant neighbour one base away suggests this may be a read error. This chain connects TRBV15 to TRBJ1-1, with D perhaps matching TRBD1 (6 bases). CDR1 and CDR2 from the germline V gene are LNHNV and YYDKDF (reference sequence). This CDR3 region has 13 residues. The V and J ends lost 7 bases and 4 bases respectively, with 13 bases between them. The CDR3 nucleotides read TGTGCCACCAACACTGGACAGCGCACTGAAGCTTTCTTT. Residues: CATNTGQRTEAFF.

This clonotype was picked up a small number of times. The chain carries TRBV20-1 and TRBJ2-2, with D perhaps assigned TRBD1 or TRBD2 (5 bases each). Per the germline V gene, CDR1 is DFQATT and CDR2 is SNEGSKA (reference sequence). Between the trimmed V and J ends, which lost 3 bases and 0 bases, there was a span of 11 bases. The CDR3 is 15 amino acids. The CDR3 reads CSASVGTANTGELFF. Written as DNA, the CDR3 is TGCAGTGCTAGTGTTGGGACGGCGAACACCGGGGAGCTGTTTTTT.

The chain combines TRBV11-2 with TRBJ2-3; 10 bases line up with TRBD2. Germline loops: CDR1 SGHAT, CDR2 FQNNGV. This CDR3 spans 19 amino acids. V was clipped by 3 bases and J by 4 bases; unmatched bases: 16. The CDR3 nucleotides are TGTGCCAGCAGCTTTGGAGGGGGGCTAGCGGGAGTAAGCGCAGATACGCAGTATTTT. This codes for CASSFGGGLAGVSADTQYF.

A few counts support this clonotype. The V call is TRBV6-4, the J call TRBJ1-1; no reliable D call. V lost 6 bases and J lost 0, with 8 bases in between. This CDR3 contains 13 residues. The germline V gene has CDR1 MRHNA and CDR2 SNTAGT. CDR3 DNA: TGTGCCAGCAGGAGGACGGTGAACACTGAAGCTTTCTTT. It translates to CASRRTVNTEAFF.

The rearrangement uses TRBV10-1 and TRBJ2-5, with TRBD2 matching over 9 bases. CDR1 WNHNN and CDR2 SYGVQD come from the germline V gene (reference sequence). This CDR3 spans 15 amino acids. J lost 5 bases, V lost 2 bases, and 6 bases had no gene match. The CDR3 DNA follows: TGCGCCAGCAGTGAGGCGCGGGAGGGGTTGGAGACCCAGTACTTC. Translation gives CASSEAREGLETQYF.

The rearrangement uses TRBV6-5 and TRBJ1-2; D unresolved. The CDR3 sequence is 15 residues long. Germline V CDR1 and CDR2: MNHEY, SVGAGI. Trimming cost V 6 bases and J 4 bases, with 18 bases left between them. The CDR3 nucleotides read TGTGCCAGCAGCCCTATAGACCTCCCGGCCTATGGCTACACCTTC. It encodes CASSPIDLPAYGYTF.

CDR3 in DNA: TGTGCCAGTAGCCCCCGAGCCCCTCTCCCGGCAGGGGTCGGTGGCTACACCTTC. It codes for CASSPRAPLPAGVGGYTF. The chain has TRBV19 and TRBJ1-2; D might be TRBD1 (6 bases). Germline-derived CDR1 and CDR2 are LNHDA and SQIVND (reference sequence). Trimming removed 6 bases at V and 7 bases at J, with 30 bases between. This CDR3 is built from 18 residues.

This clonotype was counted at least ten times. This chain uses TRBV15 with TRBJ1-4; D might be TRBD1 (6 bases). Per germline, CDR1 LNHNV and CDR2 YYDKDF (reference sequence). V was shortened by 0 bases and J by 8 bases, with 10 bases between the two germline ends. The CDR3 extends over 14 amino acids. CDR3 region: CATSRDRGAEKLFF. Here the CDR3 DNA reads TGTGCCACCAGCAGAGATCGGGGGGCGGAAAAACTGTTTTTT.

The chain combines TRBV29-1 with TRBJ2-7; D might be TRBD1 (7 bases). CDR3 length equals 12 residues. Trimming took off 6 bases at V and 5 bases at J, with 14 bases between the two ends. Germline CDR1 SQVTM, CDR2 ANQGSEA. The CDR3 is CSVAGGRDEQYF. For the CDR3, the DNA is TGCAGCGTCGCAGGGGGGAGAGACGAGCAGTACTTC.

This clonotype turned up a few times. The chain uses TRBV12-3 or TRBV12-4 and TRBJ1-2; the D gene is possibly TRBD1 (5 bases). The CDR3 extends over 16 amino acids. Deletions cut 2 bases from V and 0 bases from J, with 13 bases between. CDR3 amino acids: CASSLRGRRANYGYTF. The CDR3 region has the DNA TGTGCCAGCAGTTTAAGGGGCAGGCGAGCTAACTATGGCTACACCTTC.

This CDR3 is CASSIGQGKQETQYF. The CDR3 DNA reads TGTGCCAGCAGCATCGGACAGGGGAAGCAAGAGACCCAGTACTTC. The chain couples TRBV7-2 to TRBJ2-5, with TRBD1 identical over 9 bases. V shed 5 bases and J 2 bases; nucleotides not matched to a gene: 6. The germline CDR1 and CDR2 sequences are SGHTA and FQGNSA. The CDR3 is made up of 15 amino acids.

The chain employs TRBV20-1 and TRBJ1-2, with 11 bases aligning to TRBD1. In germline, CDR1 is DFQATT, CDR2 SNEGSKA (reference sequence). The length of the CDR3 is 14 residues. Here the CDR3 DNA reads TGCAGCGTTGGAGGGACAGGGGGGAACTATGGCTACACCTTC. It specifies CSVGGTGGNYGYTF.

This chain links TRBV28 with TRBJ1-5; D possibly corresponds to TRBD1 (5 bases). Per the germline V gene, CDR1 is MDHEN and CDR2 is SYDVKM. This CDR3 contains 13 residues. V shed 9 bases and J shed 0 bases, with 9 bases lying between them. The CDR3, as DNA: TGTGCCAGTCATGACAGTAGCAATCAGCCCCAGCATTTT. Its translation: CASHDSSNQPQHF.

CDR3 nucleotide sequence: TGTGCCAGCAGCTTGGTGGATCCGGAGAGTGAGCAGTACTTC. Encoded protein: CASSLVDPESEQYF. This chain connects TRBV5-4 to TRBJ2-7; D is unclear. CDR3 length equals 14 residues. Trimming removed 0 bases at V and 7 bases at J, with 14 bases between. CDR1 is SGHNT, CDR2 YYREEE, per germline (reference sequence).

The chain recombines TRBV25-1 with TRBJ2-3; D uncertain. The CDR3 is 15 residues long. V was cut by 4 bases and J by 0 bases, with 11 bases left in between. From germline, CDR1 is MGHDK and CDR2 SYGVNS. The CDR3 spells CASSAVITSTDTQYF. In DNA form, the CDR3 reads TGTGCCAGCAGTGCAGTAATTACTAGCACAGATACGCAGTATTTT. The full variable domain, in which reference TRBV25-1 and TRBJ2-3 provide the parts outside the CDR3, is EADIYQTPRYLVIGTGKKITLECSQTMGHDKMYWYQQDPGMELHLIHYSYGVNSTEKGDLSSESTVSRIRTEHFPLTLESARPSHTSQYLCASSAVITSTDTQYFGPGTRLTVL.

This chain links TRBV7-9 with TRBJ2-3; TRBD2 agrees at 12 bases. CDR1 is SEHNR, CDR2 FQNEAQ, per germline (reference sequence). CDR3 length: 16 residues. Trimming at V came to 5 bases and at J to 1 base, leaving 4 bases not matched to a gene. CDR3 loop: CASSPRLAGGTDTQYF. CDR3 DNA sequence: TGTGCCAGCAGCCCCCGACTAGCGGGGGGCACAGATACGCAGTATTTT.

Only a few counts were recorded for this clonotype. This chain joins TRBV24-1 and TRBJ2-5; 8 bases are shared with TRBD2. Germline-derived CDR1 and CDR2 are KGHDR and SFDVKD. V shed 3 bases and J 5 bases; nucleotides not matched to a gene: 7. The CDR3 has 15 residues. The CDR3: CATSDPSGSRETQYF. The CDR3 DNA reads TGTGCCACCAGTGATCCAAGCGGGAGCCGGGAGACCCAGTACTTC.

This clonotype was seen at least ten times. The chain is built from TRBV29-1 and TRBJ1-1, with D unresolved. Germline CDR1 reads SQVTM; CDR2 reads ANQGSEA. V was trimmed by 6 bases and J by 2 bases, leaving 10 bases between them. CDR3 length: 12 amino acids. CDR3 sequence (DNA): TGCAGCGTGTCCACAACTAACACTGAAGCTTTCTTT. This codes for CSVSTTNTEAFF.

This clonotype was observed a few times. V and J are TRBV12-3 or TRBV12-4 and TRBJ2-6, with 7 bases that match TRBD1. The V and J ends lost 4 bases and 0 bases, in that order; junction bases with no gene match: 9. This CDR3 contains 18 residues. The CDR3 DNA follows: TGTGCCAGCAGTTCTAATGCAGGGGGTGTCTCTGGGGCCAACGTCCTGACTTTC. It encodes CASSSNAGGVSGANVLTF.

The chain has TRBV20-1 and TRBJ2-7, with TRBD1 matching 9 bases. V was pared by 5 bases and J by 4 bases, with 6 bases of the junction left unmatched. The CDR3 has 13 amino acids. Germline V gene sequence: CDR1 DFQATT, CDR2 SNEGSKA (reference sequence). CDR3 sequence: CSAWTGDRYEQYF. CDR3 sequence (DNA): TGCAGTGCTTGGACAGGGGATAGGTACGAGCAGTACTTC.

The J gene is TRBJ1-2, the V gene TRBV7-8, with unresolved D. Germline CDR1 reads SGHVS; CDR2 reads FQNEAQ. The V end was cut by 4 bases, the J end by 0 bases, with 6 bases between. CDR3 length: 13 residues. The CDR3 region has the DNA TGTGCCAGCAGCTGGGATGCTAACTATGGCTACACCTTC. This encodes CASSWDANYGYTF. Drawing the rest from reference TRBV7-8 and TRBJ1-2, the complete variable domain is GAGVSQSPRYKVAKRGQDVALRCDPISGHVSLFWYQQALGQGPEFLTYFQNEAQLDKSGLPSDRFFAERPEGSVSTLKIQRTQQEDSAVYLCASSWDANYGYTFGSGTRLTVV.